The 28 T cell receptor beta chains in this list originate from one sample, sequenced in a study of identifying expanded T cells in peripheral blood. The repertoire was sequenced with immunoSEQ multiplex PCR; TCRdb's copy has only in-frame clones and lacks some. The data show about 53,000 clones, with around 83% seen just once and approximately 17% held by the top ten. The sequenced material came from blood. These receptors originate from a person between 18 and 75 years old in good health.

The chain combines TRBV5-1 with TRBJ2-7, with D possibly being TRBD2 (5 bases). CDR3 size: 13 residues. V lost 7 bases, J lost 1 base, and 12 bases lay in between. Germline loops: CDR1 SGHRS, CDR2 YFSETQ. The CDR3 region has the DNA TGCGCCAGCTGGCGGGTAGGATCCTACGAGCAGTACTTC. This gives the protein CASWRVGSYEQYF.

This clone was picked up a small number of times. V gene TRBV10-3 combines with J gene TRBJ2-3; 7 nucleotides agree with TRBD2. Losses at the gene ends were 4 bases for V and 3 bases for J; bases not matched to a gene: 4. This CDR3 has 14 amino acids. The germline CDR1 and CDR2 sequences are ENHRY and SYGVKD. CDR3 amino acids: CAISVAGVTDTQYF. CDR3 bases: TGTGCCATCAGTGTGGCGGGAGTAACAGATACGCAGTATTTT.

This clone was seen just once. The J gene is TRBJ1-2, the V gene TRBV10-2; tentatively, D is TRBD1 (6 bases). CDR1 and CDR2 from the germline V gene are WSHSY and SAAADI. Trimming stripped 10 bases from V and 8 bases from J, with 14 bases between. This CDR3 is 11 amino acids long. The CDR3 DNA follows: TGCGCCATCCACAGGGAGGGAGGCTACACCTTC. It yields the protein CAIHREGGYTF.

This clone appeared once. V is TRBV10-2 and J is TRBJ2-2, with D maybe TRBD2 (6 bases). With 4 bases removed from V and 2 bases from J, the gap between germline ends came to 14 bases. This CDR3 is built from 16 residues. Per germline, CDR1 WSHSY and CDR2 SAAADI. This CDR3 reads CASSVWRGPNTGELFF. DNA of the CDR3: TGCGCCAGCAGTGTGTGGAGGGGCCCAAACACCGGGGAGCTGTTTTTT.

V and J are TRBV7-2 and TRBJ1-2; 8 bases fit TRBD1. The V gene's germline CDR1 is SGHTA and CDR2 FQGNSA. Germline trimming cut 4 bases from V and 4 bases from J; bases unmatched to any gene: 17. The CDR3 spans 18 residues. CDR3 sequence: CASSSSGTGRTGGYGYTF. The CDR3 nucleotides are TGTGCCAGCAGCTCCTCCGGGACAGGCCGAACTGGGGGCTATGGCTACACCTTC.

This chain joins TRBV7-9 and TRBJ1-1, with TRBD1 identical over 7 bases. Germline V CDR1 and CDR2: SEHNR, FQNEAQ (reference sequence). The CDR3 covers 16 residues. The ends lost 1 base at V and 8 bases at J; junction bases unmatched: 13. CDR3 sequence: CASSLGFGGGSREAFF. CDR3 DNA sequence: TGTGCCAGCAGCTTAGGCTTCGGAGGGGGCTCTAGAGAAGCTTTCTTT.

The genes are TRBV2 and TRBJ2-5; TRBD2 matches 11 bases. This CDR3 region has 14 residues. The germline gives CDR1 SNHLY, CDR2 FYNNEI. The ends lost 5 bases at V and 5 bases at J; junction bases unmatched: 4. The CDR3 DNA is TGTGCCAGCAGTATGGGACTAGCGGCTGAGACCCAGTACTTC. It specifies CASSMGLAAETQYF. The full variable domain, in which reference TRBV2 and TRBJ2-5 provide the parts outside the CDR3, is EPEVTQTPSHQVTQMGQEVILRCVPISNHLYFYWYRQILGQKVEFLVSFYNNEISEKSEIFDDQFSVERPDGSNFTLKIRSTKLEDSAMYFCASSMGLAAETQYFGPGTRLLVL.

The V call is TRBV27, the J call TRBJ1-1, with 7 bases lining up with TRBD1. Germline CDR1 reads MNHEY; CDR2 reads SMNVEV (reference sequence). V dropped 10 bases and J dropped 0; count of bases not matched to a gene: 8. The CDR3 is 14 amino acids. CDR3 loop: CATRGGALNTEAFF. The CDR3 nucleotides read TGTGCCACCAGGGGGGGGGCTCTGAACACTGAAGCTTTCTTT.

CDR3 in amino acids: CASSLFEPQHF. In DNA, the CDR3 is TGTGCCAGCAGTTTATTTGAGCCCCAGCATTTT. The chain carries TRBV27 and TRBJ1-5, with unresolved D. The germline V gene encodes CDR1 MNHEY and CDR2 SMNVEV (reference sequence). The CDR3 is 11 amino acids. Between the trimmed V and J ends, which lost 1 base and 8 bases, there was a span of 3 bases.

The sample holds one count of this clone. This chain uses TRBV10-1 with TRBJ2-5; maybe TRBD1 (6 bases). The germline V gene encodes CDR1 WNHNN and CDR2 SYGVQD (reference sequence). The V gene lost 0 bases and the J gene lost 4 bases, with 12 bases spanning the gap. This CDR3 spans 15 amino acids. Written as DNA, the CDR3 is TGCGCCAGCAGTGAGTCGCAGGGGCCGAGAGAGACCCAGTACTTC. It encodes CASSESQGPRETQYF.

J is TRBJ2-2 and V is TRBV25-1; 8 positions match TRBD1. The junction had 9 bases not matched to a gene; V was cut back by 3 bases and J by 6 bases. Germline CDR1 and CDR2: MGHDK and SYGVNS. The CDR3 contains 16 residues. CDR3 region: CASSDSRQGASGELFF. CDR3 in DNA: TGTGCCAGCAGTGACAGCCGCCAGGGGGCGTCCGGGGAGCTGTTTTTT.

This clone was picked up a small number of times. The genes are TRBV18 and TRBJ2-3; no clear D gene. Germline V gene data show CDR1 as KGHSH and CDR2 as LQKENI. V lost 2 bases, J lost 6 bases, and 6 bases lay in between. There are 12 residues in the CDR3. This chain's CDR3 is CASSPSADTQYF. CDR3 nucleotides: TGTGCCAGCTCACCAAGTGCGGATACGCAGTATTTT.

The V and J genes are TRBV6-4 and TRBJ2-1; D perhaps matches TRBD1 (6 bases). Germline values: CDR1 MRHNA, CDR2 SNTAGT. V lost 2 bases to trimming and J lost 9 bases, with 11 bases between them. The CDR3 runs 13 residues. The CDR3 reads CASSDRVQGEQFF. The DNA of the CDR3 is TGTGCCAGCAGTGACAGGGTACAGGGTGAGCAGTTCTTC.

This chain joins TRBV30 and TRBJ2-7; D gene ambiguous. The germline gives CDR1 GTSNPN, CDR2 SVGIG (reference sequence). V was clipped by 0 bases and J by 2 bases, with 8 bases between them. The CDR3 consists of 13 residues. The CDR3, as DNA: TGTGCCTGGAGTGTAGGCGGCCCCTACGAGCAGTACTTC. It translates to CAWSVGGPYEQYF.

The sample holds a few counts of this clone. The chain joins TRBV15 to TRBJ2-1; D perhaps matches TRBD2 (6 bases). Germline lookup yields CDR1 LNHNV and CDR2 YYDKDF (reference sequence). The CDR3 has 13 amino acids. The germline V and J ends were trimmed by 1 base and 8 bases, with 9 bases remaining between them. CDR3 nucleotide sequence: TGTGCCACCAGCAGAGCCCCTAGCGATGAGCAGTTCTTC. This codes for CATSRAPSDEQFF.

J is TRBJ1-1 and V is TRBV5-4, with no clear D. V shed 3 bases and J shed 7 bases, with 19 bases lying between them. Germline V gene lookup returns CDR1 SGHNT and CDR2 YYREEE (reference sequence). The CDR3 is 15 residues long. CDR3 in amino acids: CASSSPSLVNGEAFF. The CDR3 DNA reads TGTGCCAGCAGCTCCCCCTCCTTGGTGAATGGTGAAGCTTTCTTT.

CDR3 amino acids: CASSLGGLAGGTGELFF. The DNA of the CDR3 is TGTGCCAGCAGCTTAGGGGGACTAGCGGGAGGGACCGGGGAGCTGTTTTTT. This rearrangement joins TRBV7-2 to TRBJ2-2, with 16 bases matching TRBD2. The CDR3 runs to 17 residues. After removal of 1 base from V and 5 bases from J, the junction contained 1 base not matched to a gene. Germline CDR1 and CDR2: SGHTA and FQGNSA.

This sequence joins TRBV5-1 and TRBJ1-1, with D maybe TRBD1 (5 bases). Germline assignment: CDR1 SGHRS and CDR2 YFSETQ. The CDR3 length is 13 residues. V lost 0 bases and J 5 bases, leaving 8 bases between the germline ends. CDR3 bases: TGCGCCAGCAGCTTGGTGCCAGGGACTGAAGCTTTCTTT. Translation gives CASSLVPGTEAFF.

The CDR3 coding sequence is TGTGCCAGCAGCCACGACAGGGAAAACACCGGGGAGCTGTTTTTT. It is translated as CASSHDRENTGELFF. This chain uses TRBV7-6 with TRBJ2-2, with TRBD1 identical over 7 bases. Germline V CDR1 and CDR2: SGHVS, FNYEAQ. The CDR3 runs to 15 residues. Losses at the gene ends were 5 bases for V and 2 bases for J; bases not matched to a gene: 5.

The genes are TRBV6-1 and TRBJ1-2; weak D call: TRBD1 (5 bases). Trimming cost V 8 bases and J 7 bases, with 20 bases left between them. The CDR3 has 14 amino acids. Germline CDR1 reads MNHNS; CDR2 reads SASEGT. The CDR3 sequence: CASSLGGGAGGYTF. The CDR3, as DNA: TGTGCCAGCTCCTTAGGTGGAGGGGCAGGTGGCTACACCTTC.

CDR3: CATSRDRVSGSYEQYF. The CDR3 DNA follows: TGTGCCACCAGCAGAGATCGGGTTAGCGGGAGTTACGAGCAGTACTTC. The rearrangement uses TRBV15 and TRBJ2-7, with TRBD2 matching over 9 bases. The germline V gene encodes CDR1 LNHNV and CDR2 YYDKDF (reference sequence). Trimming at V came to 0 bases and at J to 4 bases, leaving 7 bases not matched to a gene. The CDR3 contains 16 residues. The full variable domain, completed using reference TRBV15 and TRBJ2-7, is DAMVIQNPRYQVTQFGKPVTLSCSQTLNHNVMYWYQQKSSQAPKLLFHYYDKDFNNEADTPDNFQSRRPNTSFCFLDIRSPGLGDTAMYLCATSRDRVSGSYEQYFGPGTRLTVT.

This chain connects TRBV19 to TRBJ2-3, with 15 bases that match TRBD2. The germline V gene has CDR1 LNHDA and CDR2 SQIVND (reference sequence). The CDR3 extends over 16 amino acids. The V and J ends lost 6 bases and 5 bases, in that order; junction bases with no gene match: 6. CDR3 in amino acids: CASSGLAGGQGDTQYF. CDR3 sequence (DNA): TGTGCCAGTAGCGGACTAGCGGGGGGGCAAGGAGATACGCAGTATTTT.

V is TRBV5-1 and J is TRBJ2-7; possible D gene TRBD2, 5 bases. Trimming removed 0 bases at V and 6 bases at J, with 16 bases between. The germline V gene has CDR1 SGHRS and CDR2 YFSETQ. The CDR3 sequence is 15 residues long. CDR3 protein: CASSLAIGEGSEQYF. CDR3 coding DNA: TGCGCCAGCAGCTTGGCCATCGGGGAAGGCTCCGAGCAGTACTTC.

The chain couples TRBV11-2 to TRBJ2-7; the D is unclear. This CDR3 contains 11 residues. Trimming left V 5 bases short and J 3 bases short, with 5 bases between. Germline CDR1 SGHAT, CDR2 FQNNGV. The CDR3 nucleotides read TGTGCCAGCAGCGCTAACTACGAGCAGTACTTC. Amino acid sequence: CASSANYEQYF.

J is TRBJ1-1 and V is TRBV9, with D uncertain. The length of the CDR3 is 14 residues. Germline V gives CDR1 SGDLS, CDR2 YYNGEE. V was pared by 0 bases and J by 1 base, with 7 bases between. CDR3 sequence: CASSVAQKNTEAFF. CDR3 nucleotide sequence: TGTGCCAGCAGCGTAGCACAAAAGAACACTGAAGCTTTCTTT.

This clone was detected only a few times. CDR3 residues: CSVGGVTQSYNEQFF. Here the CDR3 DNA reads TGCAGCGTTGGTGGAGTCACACAATCCTACAATGAGCAGTTCTTC. This sequence joins TRBV29-1 and TRBJ2-1; no firm D call. CDR3 length equals 15 residues. Germline V gene data show CDR1 as SQVTM and CDR2 as ANQGSEA. V lost 4 bases to trimming and J lost 1 base, with 14 bases between them.

A single count supports this clone. V and J are TRBV28 and TRBJ1-2; D gene unclear. Germline-derived CDR1 and CDR2 are MDHEN and SYDVKM. V gave up 5 bases and J gave up 7 bases, with 8 bases separating them. CDR3 length equals 11 residues. The CDR3, as DNA: TGTGCCAGCAGTACGGTGGGTGGCTACACCTTC. This encodes CASSTVGGYTF.

This clone was counted only a few times. The chain combines TRBV11-2 with TRBJ2-7, with 7 bases lining up with TRBD2. The CDR3 has 12 amino acids. Per germline, CDR1 SGHAT and CDR2 FQNNGV. Germline trimming cut 5 bases from V and 5 bases from J; bases unmatched to any gene: 3. The CDR3 loop reads CASSPTSDEQYF. CDR3 coding DNA: TGTGCCAGCAGCCCTACTAGCGACGAGCAGTACTTC.